Sequencing of this TCR beta chain was carried out in a study of OX40 agonist ivuxolimab in advanced cancers. Study at large: While on treatment, patients had intravenous ivuxolimab at 0.01 to 10 mg/kg every 2 weeks.

Here immunoSEQ multiplex PCR was the method, and the copy in TCRdb shows in-frame clones only, minus some. The sample has some 20,000 clones, 75% to 95% seen once. This CDR3 spans 13 amino acids. Between the trimmed V and J ends, which lost 3 bases and 0 bases, there was a span of 5 bases. CDR1 and CDR2 from the germline V gene are LNHDA and SQIVND (reference sequence). The sample here was CD4+ or CD8+ T cells sorted from blood, taken in a trial of the OX40 agonist ivuxolimab. This chain connects TRBV19 to TRBJ1-1, with D tentatively TRBD1 (5 bases). The receptor comes from an adult with an advanced solid tumor such as melanoma, head and neck, liver or kidney cancer. CDR3 sequence (DNA): TGTGCCAGTAGTATGGGACTGAACACTGAAGCTTTCTTT. Its protein is CASSMGLNTEAFF.